The present TCR beta chain was sequenced within a study of cytomegalovirus exposure and HLA in healthy donors. Study-wide results and caveats: As a later analysis showed, a missense DCLRE1C variant was linked to trimming of TCR beta V- and J-genes. The study flagged approximately 180 TCR beta chains as cytomegalovirus-associated. Most TCR beta V segments were productive about 87% or about 30% of the time in an earlier analysis.

Of note for this clone: Its antigen is not identified.

PCR involved 60 Vbeta and 13 Jbeta primers. Original handling: A follow-up analysis tallied about 80 million unique TCR beta chains, roughly 11 million shared. Sequencing used immunoSEQ multiplex PCR; TCRdb keeps in-frame clones, though not all of them. V, J and clone size reflect that table, while D and trimming were determined from the DNA. The data hold about 220,000 clones, with around 80% observed a single time. With 6 bases removed from V and 2 bases from J, the gap between germline ends came to 13 bases. This CDR3 spans 13 amino acids. Germline CDR1 reads SQVTM; CDR2 reads ANQGSEA. This clonotype was obtained from a man younger than 35 in good health and CMV-seronegative. The specimen was PBMCs. The J gene is TRBJ2-5, the V gene TRBV29-1; D is possibly TRBD1 (5 bases). CDR3 protein: CSVGQGAQETQYF. The CDR3, as DNA: TGCAGCGTCGGGCAGGGCGCACAAGAGACCCAGTACTTC.